A selection of T cell receptor beta chains follows, all from one sample in a study of T cell responses to AZD1222 COVID-19 vaccine. Clones were sequenced by immunoSEQ multiplex PCR, and TCRdb holds only the in-frame ones, with some missing. The top ten clones hold approximately 3.1% of a sample with under 150,000 clones, 90% to 95% of them seen once. Sequencing was performed on peripheral blood, taken on day 0 of AZD1222 vaccination. The receptors shown here come from an adult in good health. Both conserved end residues are part of each CDR3. D genes are given only for firm matches. The size of a clone is reported for some rows only, either as once, few or many, or as a class for expanded clones.

abundance	len	d_gene	v_gene	j_gene	CDR3nt	CDR3aa
NA	13	NA	TRBV5-1	TRBJ2-3	TGCGCCAGCAGCTTGCAGAGAACAGATACGCAGTATTTT	CASSLQRTDTQYF
NA	16	NA	TRBV27	TRBJ1-1	TGTGCCAGCAGTTTATCCTTTGGGGTAGTGGACACTGAAGCTTTCTTT	CASSLSFGVVDTEAFF
NA	18	TRBD1	TRBV19	TRBJ1-5	TGTGCCAGTAGTAGGGTGGCTCAGGGGGCGGGGAACAATCAGCCCCAGCATTTT	CASSRVAQGAGNNQPQHF
NA	15	NA	TRBV9	TRBJ2-1	TGTGCCAGCAGCGTAGCGGGACATTCATACAATGAGCAGTTCTTC	CASSVAGHSYNEQFF
NA	13	NA	TRBV2	TRBJ1-1	TGTGCCAGCAGCCCGGGGCGTAACACTGAAGCTTTCTTT	CASSPGRNTEAFF
NA	14	NA	TRBV18	TRBJ2-1	TGTGCCAGCTCACCTCGAGTTCGGGACAATGAGCAGTTCTTC	CASSPRVRDNEQFF
NA	19	TRBD1	TRBV18	TRBJ1-1	TGTGCCAGCTCACAACAGTCGGGACAGGGCCATGCCATGAACACTGAAGCTTTCTTT	CASSQQSGQGHAMNTEAFF
few	12	NA	TRBV27	TRBJ2-3	TGTGCCAGCAGTTGGGGCACAGATACGCAGTATTTT	CASSWGTDTQYF
NA	16	NA	TRBV14	TRBJ2-3	TGTGCCAGCAGCCAAGAACCCCCAGACGGGACAGATACGCAGTATTTT	CASSQEPPDGTDTQYF
NA	19	NA	TRBV6-2/TRBV6-3	TRBJ1-5	TGTGCCAGCAGTTACAGGGATGAGACCCCATTTAACAACAATCAGCCCCAGCATTTT	CASSYRDETPFNNNQPQHF
NA	19	TRBD2	TRBV4-2	TRBJ2-3	TGTGCCAGCAGCCAAGATTTTCAGCGGACTAGCGGGAGCGCAGATACGCAGTATTTT	CASSQDFQRTSGSADTQYF
NA	15	TRBD1	TRBV15	TRBJ2-5	TGTGCCACCAGCAGAGCGCAGGCAGGGGGAGAGACCCAGTACTTC	CATSRAQAGGETQYF
NA	18	TRBD2	TRBV27	TRBJ2-2	TGTGCCAGCAGCTCCCCTAGCGGGTGGGTAGTTGGTACCGGGGAGCTGTTTTTT	CASSSPSGWVVGTGELFF
NA	14	TRBD1	TRBV11-2	TRBJ1-4	TGTGCCAGCAGCTTCGGACAGGGGAATGAAAAACTGTTTTTT	CASSFGQGNEKLFF
NA	14	TRBD1	TRBV7-8	TRBJ1-6	TGTGCCAGCAGCTTATTCGGGGACAGGTCTCCCCTCCACTTT	CASSLFGDRSPLHF
NA	13	TRBD2	TRBV29-1	TRBJ2-3	TGCTCGGAACTAGCGGACTCCACAGATACGCAGTATTTT	CSELADSTDTQYF
NA	14	NA	TRBV7-3	TRBJ2-7	TGTGCCAGCAGCCCCGCGGGGACTTGGGACGAGCAGTACTTC	CASSPAGTWDEQYF
NA	16	TRBD1	TRBV6-1	TRBJ2-7	TGTGCCAGCAGTGAAGGCGTCGGGACAGCTACCTACGAGCAGTACTTC	CASSEGVGTATYEQYF
NA	13	NA	TRBV19	TRBJ1-1	TGTGCCAGTAGTATAGTCTCAGGGGCTGAAGCTTTCTTT	CASSIVSGAEAFF
NA	14	TRBD1	TRBV19	TRBJ1-1	TGTGCCAGTAGTCGGACAGGGGGGAACACTGAAGCTTTCTTT	CASSRTGGNTEAFF
once	13	TRBD1	TRBV19	TRBJ2-7	TGTGCCACCGCAGGGACAGCTTCCTACGAGCAGTACTTC	CATAGTASYEQYF
NA	16	TRBD1	TRBV28	TRBJ2-7	TGTGCCAGCAGTTTCCCCTCGGGACAGTGGGACTACGAGCAGTACTTC	CASSFPSGQWDYEQYF
once	15	TRBD1	TRBV2	TRBJ1-1	TGTGCCAAAACCGGGGACAGGGGGTTAGGCACTGAAGCTTTCTTT	CAKTGDRGLGTEAFF
NA	14	TRBD1	TRBV6-5	TRBJ1-2	TGTGCCAGCAGTTCCCGACAGGGGAACTATGGCTACACCTTC	CASSSRQGNYGYTF
NA	12	NA	TRBV30	TRBJ1-3	TGTGCCTGGAGATCTTCTGGAAACACCATATATTTT	CAWRSSGNTIYF
NA	14	NA	TRBV5-1	TRBJ2-3	TGCGCCAGCAGCTTGGGGACGGCCGGAGATACGCAGTATTTT	CASSLGTAGDTQYF
NA	15	TRBD2	TRBV7-9	TRBJ2-7	TGTGCCAGCAGCCCACAGGGACTAGCTAACCACGAGCAGTACTTC	CASSPQGLANHEQYF
NA	13	TRBD1	TRBV10-3	TRBJ1-2	TGTGCCATCAGTGGGGACAGGGCCAATGGCTACACCTTC	CAISGDRANGYTF
NA	16	TRBD2	TRBV4-2	TRBJ2-3	TGTGCCAGCAGCCATATAGCGGGGGGGGCTGTGTATACGCAGTATTTT	CASSHIAGGAVYTQYF